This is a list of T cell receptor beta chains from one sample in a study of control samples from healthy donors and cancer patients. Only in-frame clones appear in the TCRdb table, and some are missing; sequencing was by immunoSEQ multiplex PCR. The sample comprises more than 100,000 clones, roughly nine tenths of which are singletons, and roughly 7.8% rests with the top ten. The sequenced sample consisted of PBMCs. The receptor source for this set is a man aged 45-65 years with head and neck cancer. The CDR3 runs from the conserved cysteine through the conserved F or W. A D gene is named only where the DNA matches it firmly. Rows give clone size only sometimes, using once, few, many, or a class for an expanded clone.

CDR3 protein: CASSFSVGDRDYGYTF
CDR3 DNA: TGTGCCAGCAGTTTCTCCGTAGGGGACAGGGACTATGGCTACACCTTC
clone size: .
J gene: TRBJ1-2
D gene: TRBD1
V gene: TRBV27

CDR3 protein: CASRWGSGGGNEQFF
CDR3 DNA: TGTGCCAGCAGATGGGGATCAGGGGGGGGCAATGAGCAGTTCTTC
clone size: .
J gene: TRBJ2-1
D gene: .
V gene: TRBV7-2

CDR3 protein: CASSLSRLTGANVLTF
CDR3 DNA: TGTGCCAGCAGCTTATCGCGCCTAACTGGGGCCAACGTCCTGACTTTC
clone size: .
J gene: TRBJ2-6
D gene: .
V gene: TRBV7-8

CDR3 protein: CASSSGLAGGLADTQYF
CDR3 DNA: TGTGCCAGCAGCAGCGGCCTAGCGGGGGGGCTGGCAGATACGCAGTATTTT
clone size: few
J gene: TRBJ2-3
D gene: TRBD2
V gene: TRBV11-2

CDR3 protein: CASRSIGSTDTQYF
CDR3 DNA: TGTGCCAGCAGGTCGATCGGGAGCACAGATACGCAGTATTTT
clone size: .
J gene: TRBJ2-3
D gene: .
V gene: TRBV11-2

CDR3 protein: CASSQNSRGAGELFF
CDR3 DNA: TGTGCCAGTAGCCAAAATTCTAGGGGGGCCGGGGAGCTGTTTTTT
clone size: .
J gene: TRBJ2-2
D gene: .
V gene: TRBV19

CDR3 protein: CAMGLITGELFF
CDR3 DNA: TGTGCCATGGGACTTATCACCGGGGAGCTGTTTTTT
clone size: .
J gene: TRBJ2-2
D gene: .
V gene: TRBV10-3

CDR3 protein: CASSLDGNYEQYF
CDR3 DNA: TGTGCCAGCAGCTTGGACGGGAATTACGAGCAGTACTTC
clone size: .
J gene: TRBJ2-7
D gene: .
V gene: TRBV5-4

CDR3 protein: CASSMGLAGSYEQYF
CDR3 DNA: TGTGCCAGTAGTATGGGTCTCGCAGGCTCCTACGAGCAGTACTTC
clone size: .
J gene: TRBJ2-7
D gene: .
V gene: TRBV19

CDR3 protein: CASTELRGLGNTIYF
CDR3 DNA: TGTGCCAGTACCGAACTCAGGGGGCTCGGAAACACCATATATTTT
clone size: .
J gene: TRBJ1-3
D gene: TRBD1
V gene: TRBV19

CDR3 protein: CASSMVNQPQHF
CDR3 DNA: TGTGCCAGTAGTATGGTGAATCAGCCCCAGCATTTT
clone size: many
J gene: TRBJ1-5
D gene: .
V gene: TRBV19

CDR3 protein: CASSPGGSGNTIYF
CDR3 DNA: TGTGCCAGCAGCCCAGGGGGCTCCGGAAACACCATATATTTT
clone size: .
J gene: TRBJ1-3
D gene: TRBD1
V gene: TRBV5-4

CDR3 protein: CASSKGETQYF
CDR3 DNA: TGTGCCAGCAGCAAGGGAGAGACCCAGTACTTC
clone size: .
J gene: TRBJ2-5
D gene: .
V gene: TRBV21-1

CDR3 protein: CATSDPPGGADNSPLHF
CDR3 DNA: TGTGCCACCAGTGACCCCCCGGGGGGCGCGGATAATTCACCCCTCCACTTT
clone size: .
J gene: TRBJ1-6
D gene: .
V gene: TRBV24-1

CDR3 protein: CASGLVRYTYEQYF
CDR3 DNA: TGTGCTAGTGGTTTGGTACGATATACCTACGAGCAGTACTTC
clone size: .
J gene: TRBJ2-7
D gene: .
V gene: TRBV12-5

CDR3 protein: CASSFAGGPSNEQFF
CDR3 DNA: TGTGCCAGCAGTTTTGCGGGAGGGCCCTCAAATGAGCAGTTCTTC
clone size: .
J gene: TRBJ2-1
D gene: TRBD2
V gene: TRBV28

CDR3 protein: CASSMQVGANTGELFF
CDR3 DNA: TGTGCCAGTAGTATGCAGGTTGGGGCGAACACCGGGGAGCTGTTTTTT
clone size: .
J gene: TRBJ2-2
D gene: .
V gene: TRBV19

CDR3 protein: CASEGNYGYTF
CDR3 DNA: TGTGCCAGCGAGGGGAACTATGGCTACACCTTC
clone size: .
J gene: TRBJ1-2
D gene: .
V gene: TRBV28

CDR3 protein: CATSAGLAGHEQFF
CDR3 DNA: TGTGCCACCAGCGCGGGACTAGCGGGACATGAGCAGTTCTTC
clone size: .
J gene: TRBJ2-1
D gene: TRBD2
V gene: TRBV24-1

CDR3 protein: CATIGGRWGGELFF
CDR3 DNA: TGTGCCACTATTGGGGGGCGTTGGGGCGGGGAGCTGTTTTTT
clone size: .
J gene: TRBJ2-2
D gene: .
V gene: TRBV6-5

CDR3 protein: CASFGINEQYF
CDR3 DNA: TGTGCCAGTTTCGGGATTAACGAGCAGTACTTC
clone size: .
J gene: TRBJ2-7
D gene: .
V gene: TRBV28

CDR3 protein: CASSWRSNEKLFF
CDR3 DNA: TGTGCCAGCAGCTGGCGGAGCAATGAAAAACTGTTTTTT
clone size: .
J gene: TRBJ1-4
D gene: .
V gene: TRBV5-6

CDR3 protein: CASSYSGSGNEQYF
CDR3 DNA: TGTGCCAGCAGTTATTCGGGGAGTGGGAACGAGCAGTACTTC
clone size: .
J gene: TRBJ2-7
D gene: .
V gene: TRBV6-5

CDR3 protein: CASSDTTTDTQYF
CDR3 DNA: TGTGCCAGCAGTGACACAACCACAGATACGCAGTATTTT
clone size: .
J gene: TRBJ2-3
D gene: .
V gene: TRBV2

CDR3 protein: CASSDYLTPYNEQFF
CDR3 DNA: TGTGCCAGCAGTGACTACTTGACCCCCTACAATGAGCAGTTCTTC
clone size: .
J gene: TRBJ2-1
D gene: .
V gene: TRBV27

CDR3 protein: CASSLQGLHEQFF
CDR3 DNA: TGTGCCAGCAGCTTGCAGGGGCTACATGAGCAGTTCTTC
clone size: .
J gene: TRBJ2-1
D gene: .
V gene: TRBV5-5

CDR3 protein: CASSYYPRTVIYEQYF
CDR3 DNA: TGTGCCAGCAGTTACTATCCCCGGACAGTGATCTACGAGCAGTACTTC
clone size: once
J gene: TRBJ2-7
D gene: .
V gene: TRBV6-5

CDR3 protein: CASSLVRDRAEKLFF
CDR3 DNA: TGTGCCAGCAGCTTAGTACGGGACAGGGCCGAAAAACTGTTTTTT
clone size: once
J gene: TRBJ1-4
D gene: TRBD1
V gene: TRBV7-2

CDR3 protein: CASTIWPNNEQFF
CDR3 DNA: TGTGCCAGCACCATATGGCCAAACAATGAGCAGTTCTTC
clone size: .
J gene: TRBJ2-1
D gene: .
V gene: TRBV5-4

CDR3 protein: CASSHSDREGGYTF
CDR3 DNA: TGTGCCAGCAGTCATTCGGACAGGGAAGGAGGCTACACCTTC
clone size: .
J gene: TRBJ1-2
D gene: TRBD1
V gene: TRBV6-5

CDR3 protein: CASSPDGNGGYGYTF
CDR3 DNA: TGTGCCAGCAGTCCGGACGGGAATGGAGGCTATGGCTACACCTTC
clone size: .
J gene: TRBJ1-2
D gene: .
V gene: TRBV6-5

CDR3 protein: CASSPREGPYEQYF
CDR3 DNA: TGCGCCAGCAGCCCTCGCGAAGGGCCCTACGAGCAGTACTTC
clone size: .
J gene: TRBJ2-7
D gene: .
V gene: TRBV4-1

CDR3 protein: CASSLGGNTEAFF
CDR3 DNA: TGTGCCAGCAGCCTAGGGGGGAACACTGAAGCTTTCTTT
clone size: .
J gene: TRBJ1-1
D gene: .
V gene: TRBV11-2

CDR3 protein: CASSLSPSVRSYEQYF
CDR3 DNA: TGTGCCAGCAGTTTATCCCCTAGCGTACGCTCCTACGAGCAGTACTTC
clone size: .
J gene: TRBJ2-7
D gene: .
V gene: TRBV27

CDR3 protein: CASSPEASGRALGETQYF
CDR3 DNA: TGTGCCAGCAGCCCCGAGGCTAGCGGGAGGGCCCTCGGAGAGACCCAGTACTTC
clone size: .
J gene: TRBJ2-5
D gene: TRBD2
V gene: TRBV7-9

CDR3 protein: CATRGMNSGNTIYF
CDR3 DNA: TGTGCCACTCGTGGAATGAACTCTGGAAACACCATATATTTT
clone size: .
J gene: TRBJ1-3
D gene: .
V gene: TRBV6-5

CDR3 protein: CASAGTSGPDTQYF
CDR3 DNA: TGCGCCAGCGCCGGGACTAGTGGGCCAGATACGCAGTATTTT
clone size: .
J gene: TRBJ2-3
D gene: TRBD2
V gene: TRBV5-1

CDR3 protein: CASSLVAGYRNEQFF
CDR3 DNA: TGCGCCAGCAGCTTGGTTGCGGGATATCGGAATGAGCAGTTCTTC
clone size: .
J gene: TRBJ2-1
D gene: .
V gene: TRBV5-1

CDR3 protein: CASSQGEGGWAGANVLTF
CDR3 DNA: TGTGCCAGCAGTCAGGGTGAGGGGGGCTGGGCTGGGGCCAACGTCCTGACTTTC
clone size: .
J gene: TRBJ2-6
D gene: .
V gene: TRBV27

CDR3 protein: CASKESNTGELFF
CDR3 DNA: TGTGCCAGTAAGGAATCGAACACCGGGGAGCTGTTTTTT
clone size: .
J gene: TRBJ2-2
D gene: .
V gene: TRBV19

CDR3 protein: CATSKERYGYTF
CDR3 DNA: TGTGCCACCAGCAAAGAACGCTATGGCTACACCTTC
clone size: .
J gene: TRBJ1-2
D gene: .
V gene: TRBV15

CDR3 protein: CASRGTSGSSYNEQFF
CDR3 DNA: TGTGCCAGCAGGGGGACTAGCGGGAGTTCCTACAATGAGCAGTTCTTC
clone size: .
J gene: TRBJ2-1
D gene: TRBD2
V gene: TRBV7-2

CDR3 protein: CASSPQGNTEAFF
CDR3 DNA: TGTGCCAGCAGCCCACAGGGTAACACTGAAGCTTTCTTT
clone size: .
J gene: TRBJ1-1
D gene: .
V gene: TRBV7-3

CDR3 protein: CASSRGREAQETQYF
CDR3 DNA: TGTGCCAGCAGCAGAGGACGGGAAGCCCAAGAGACCCAGTACTTC
clone size: once
J gene: TRBJ2-5
D gene: .
V gene: TRBV6-2/TRBV6-3

CDR3 protein: CASSPPGDEQYF
CDR3 DNA: TGTGCCAGCAGCCCGCCTGGGGACGAGCAGTACTTC
clone size: .
J gene: TRBJ2-7
D gene: .
V gene: TRBV7-9